This T cell receptor (beta chain) was captured in a study of blood T cell repertoires in COVID-19. Sequencing was performed with immunoSEQ multiplex PCR; in TCRdb, only in-frame clones are kept and a portion is missing. This table holds about 280,000 clones, 90% found once. Trimming took off 2 bases at V and 3 bases at J, with 2 bases between the two ends. This CDR3 is 12 amino acids long. Germline V gene sequence: CDR1 MDHEN, CDR2 SYDVKM. Input material: PBMCs or T cells enriched from blood (not recorded which). This sequence was found in a young woman with acute COVID-19. V usage is TRBV28 and J usage is TRBJ1-3; D unclear. CDR3 loop: CASSLRGNTIYF. In DNA, the CDR3 is TGTGCCAGCAGTTTACGTGGAAACACCATATATTTT.